Listed below are T cell receptor beta chains from one sample, sequenced in a study of T cell repertoires in cytomegalovirus infection. TCRdb re-called the reads with MiXCR, one entry per CDR3 protein. Among nearly 700,000 distinct CDR3 sequences listed, 33% were seen once. These TCRs' antigens remain unknown. The sample in question was cultured PBMCs, obtained from culture after CMV antigen stimulation. All receptors derive from a human donor in good health (CMV status not recorded). Some clones in this sample may be carry-over from other donors' samples. Both conserved end residues are trimmed from each CDR3. Fields, in order: V gene, J gene, clone size, CDR3 protein. Some rows mark clone size as missing; the rest say once, few, many or name a class of expanded clone.

v_call: TRBV19; j_call: TRBJ2-5; clone_size: few; cdr3_aa: ASSQGGGGGTQY
v_call: TRBV27; j_call: TRBJ2-3; clone_size: few; cdr3_aa: ASSILTATDTQY
v_call: TRBV7-2; j_call: TRBJ1-2; clone_size: NA; cdr3_aa: ASSLGQGFYGYT
v_call: TRBV7-2; j_call: TRBJ1-5; clone_size: few; cdr3_aa: ASSLAPGTAGNQPQH
v_call: TRBV7-8; j_call: TRBJ2-3; clone_size: few; cdr3_aa: ASSLERFFADTQY
v_call: TRBV4-1; j_call: TRBJ2-3; clone_size: NA; cdr3_aa: ASSQLIAADTQY
v_call: TRBV2; j_call: TRBJ2-2; clone_size: few; cdr3_aa: ASRTGFYTGELF
v_call: TRBV15; j_call: TRBJ1-2; clone_size: NA; cdr3_aa: ATSLLVVGLCT
v_call: TRBV12-5; j_call: TRBJ1-1; clone_size: NA; cdr3_aa: ASSWGWVTEAF
v_call: TRBV6-1; j_call: TRBJ2-6; clone_size: few; cdr3_aa: ASLKGANVLT
v_call: TRBV5-6; j_call: TRBJ1-5; clone_size: once; cdr3_aa: ASSGGGQTSNQPQH
v_call: TRBV7-2; j_call: TRBJ2-1; clone_size: many; cdr3_aa: ASSLVVGGPYNEQF
v_call: TRBV11-2; j_call: TRBJ1-1; clone_size: NA; cdr3_aa: ASSLGLQGAYTEAF
v_call: TRBV15; j_call: TRBJ1-1; clone_size: NA; cdr3_aa: ATSRAIQNTEAF
v_call: TRBV28; j_call: TRBJ2-2; clone_size: NA; cdr3_aa: ASRITGGRTGELF
v_call: TRBV7-9; j_call: TRBJ2-2; clone_size: NA; cdr3_aa: ASSSQRTGELF
v_call: TRBV7-6; j_call: TRBJ2-1; clone_size: few; cdr3_aa: ASSPTSGEPHSGEQF
v_call: TRBV7-2; j_call: TRBJ1-2; clone_size: many; cdr3_aa: ASSRTTGGYGYT
v_call: TRBV20-1; j_call: TRBJ1-2; clone_size: few; cdr3_aa: SAIKLRTGGGLSGGYT
v_call: TRBV24-1; j_call: TRBJ2-3; clone_size: few; cdr3_aa: ATSSGRASADTQY
v_call: TRBV4-1; j_call: TRBJ1-3; clone_size: NA; cdr3_aa: ASSQFIPPGNTIY
v_call: TRBV2; j_call: TRBJ1-1; clone_size: NA; cdr3_aa: ASGQDPNTEAF
v_call: TRBV18; j_call: TRBJ2-7; clone_size: NA; cdr3_aa: ASSPGQGAFEQY
v_call: TRBV2; j_call: TRBJ2-5; clone_size: few; cdr3_aa: ASSVRETQY
v_call: TRBV6-6; j_call: TRBJ2-2; clone_size: NA; cdr3_aa: ASMNRGVIGELF
v_call: TRBV7-6; j_call: TRBJ2-1; clone_size: few; cdr3_aa: ASSLASAGPYNEQF
v_call: TRBV11-2; j_call: TRBJ1-1; clone_size: NA; cdr3_aa: ASSSVGEAF
v_call: TRBV4-1; j_call: TRBJ2-3; clone_size: NA; cdr3_aa: ASSQDQGGPDTQY
v_call: TRBV24-1; j_call: TRBJ2-5; clone_size: few; cdr3_aa: ATPDPGRIQETQY
v_call: TRBV4-1; j_call: TRBJ1-2; clone_size: NA; cdr3_aa: ASSQAPNLGRGYGYT
v_call: TRBV4-1; j_call: TRBJ2-7; clone_size: NA; cdr3_aa: ASSRPGSYAPEQY
v_call: TRBV7-2; j_call: TRBJ2-3; clone_size: many; cdr3_aa: ASSPGTSTDTQY
v_call: TRBV12-3/TRBV12-4; j_call: TRBJ2-3; clone_size: few; cdr3_aa: ASTFRTGVTDTQY
v_call: TRBV6-5; j_call: TRBJ2-7; clone_size: NA; cdr3_aa: ASSHGQGISYEQY
v_call: TRBV6-1; j_call: TRBJ2-7; clone_size: NA; cdr3_aa: ASSQDTLGASEQY
v_call: TRBV4-1; j_call: TRBJ2-2; clone_size: NA; cdr3_aa: ASSQQDWTGGTGELF
v_call: TRBV10-3; j_call: TRBJ1-4; clone_size: NA; cdr3_aa: AISRNRDRGRRSEKLF
v_call: TRBV5-4; j_call: TRBJ2-3; clone_size: NA; cdr3_aa: ASSSTSAGADTQY
v_call: TRBV28; j_call: TRBJ1-1; clone_size: NA; cdr3_aa: ASSFKGYLRGSEAF
v_call: TRBV2; j_call: TRBJ2-1; clone_size: NA; cdr3_aa: ASRGTSSWQVSEQF
v_call: TRBV20-1; j_call: TRBJ1-1; clone_size: NA; cdr3_aa: SARDRGLFEAF
v_call: TRBV6-6; j_call: TRBJ2-1; clone_size: NA; cdr3_aa: ASSYGPANEQF
v_call: TRBV5-1; j_call: TRBJ2-5; clone_size: NA; cdr3_aa: ASSLEASGGEETQY
v_call: TRBV27; j_call: TRBJ2-7; clone_size: few; cdr3_aa: ASRESRITYEQY
v_call: TRBV6-2/TRBV6-3; j_call: TRBJ1-2; clone_size: once; cdr3_aa: ASRPRDRNYGYT
v_call: TRBV7-6; j_call: TRBJ2-1; clone_size: many; cdr3_aa: ASSLGVAGFGNEQF
v_call: TRBV5-1; j_call: TRBJ1-1; clone_size: NA; cdr3_aa: ASSSPPDTEAF
v_call: TRBV11-2; j_call: TRBJ2-3; clone_size: few; cdr3_aa: ASTNRAVQDTQY
v_call: TRBV19; j_call: TRBJ2-1; clone_size: few; cdr3_aa: ASMGGLAGLYNEQF
v_call: TRBV4-1; j_call: TRBJ1-4; clone_size: few; cdr3_aa: ASSQMRSEKLF
v_call: TRBV7-6; j_call: TRBJ2-6; clone_size: few; cdr3_aa: ASSFSANVLT
v_call: TRBV20-1; j_call: TRBJ2-7; clone_size: NA; cdr3_aa: SAGRTNEQY
v_call: TRBV19; j_call: TRBJ2-1; clone_size: few; cdr3_aa: ASSKGLAGGFDYNEQF
v_call: TRBV2; j_call: TRBJ2-3; clone_size: NA; cdr3_aa: ASSTGGNTQY
v_call: TRBV7-6; j_call: TRBJ2-3; clone_size: many; cdr3_aa: ASSFGAGTADTQY
v_call: TRBV7-2; j_call: TRBJ2-3; clone_size: NA; cdr3_aa: ASSLPAASTDTQY
v_call: TRBV27; j_call: TRBJ2-7; clone_size: few; cdr3_aa: ASSPTSGKAYEQY
v_call: TRBV19; j_call: TRBJ2-4; clone_size: NA; cdr3_aa: ASSERGYIQY
v_call: TRBV5-4; j_call: TRBJ2-5; clone_size: few; cdr3_aa: ASSLLGTGVYQETQY
v_call: TRBV5-1; j_call: TRBJ1-4; clone_size: NA; cdr3_aa: ASSRDSRNEKLF